The rows below give T cell receptor beta chains drawn from one sample of a study of T cells after yellow fever vaccination. From the 5' RACE reads, TCRdb called clonotypes with MiXCR, one entry per CDR3 protein. The sample holds 29,000 or so distinct CDR3 sequences, 5.5% to 8% seen once. Sequencing was performed on PBMCs, either bulk or a sorted T-cell subset (CD4+, CD8+, memory, or dextramer-sorted; not recorded which), taken on the day of the yellow fever booster vaccination. The receptors were sampled from a man younger than 45 who received the YFV17D yellow fever vaccine. Both conserved end residues are part of each CDR3. D genes are given only for firm matches. Clone size is stated in some rows and not others, as once, few, many or a class when expanded.

d_call: -; clone_size: many; j_call: TRBJ2-3; v_call: TRBV20-1; cdr3_nt: TGCAGTGCCGATCGGACCTACACAGATACGCAGTATTTT; cdr3_aa: CSADRTYTDTQYF
d_call: TRBD1; clone_size: few; j_call: TRBJ2-2; v_call: TRBV7-2; cdr3_nt: TGTGCCAGCAGCTTGACAGGGACCACCGGGGAGCTGTTTTTT; cdr3_aa: CASSLTGTTGELFF
d_call: -; clone_size: -; j_call: TRBJ2-5; v_call: TRBV5-6; cdr3_nt: TGTGCCAGCAGCAAGAGGGAGACCCAGTACTTC; cdr3_aa: CASSKRETQYF
d_call: TRBD1; clone_size: many; j_call: TRBJ2-7; v_call: TRBV18; cdr3_nt: TGTGCCAGCTCCCCAAGTTCCGGGACAGGGGGCGAGCAGTACTTC; cdr3_aa: CASSPSSGTGGEQYF
d_call: TRBD1; clone_size: many; j_call: TRBJ2-1; v_call: TRBV7-6; cdr3_nt: TGTGCCAGCTCCACCGCAGGGGGAGTCAATGAGCAGTTCTTC; cdr3_aa: CASSTAGGVNEQFF
d_call: -; clone_size: many; j_call: TRBJ2-7; v_call: TRBV5-4; cdr3_nt: TGTGCCAGCAGCCCCGAGTCGCCGCAGGTAGACTCCTACGAGCAGTACTTC; cdr3_aa: CASSPESPQVDSYEQYF
d_call: TRBD2; clone_size: many; j_call: TRBJ2-3; v_call: TRBV6-4; cdr3_nt: TGTGCCAGCAGTGAGCGGGAGGGCCCAGATACGCAGTATTTT; cdr3_aa: CASSEREGPDTQYF
d_call: -; clone_size: many; j_call: TRBJ2-5; v_call: TRBV30; cdr3_nt: TGTGCCTGGAGTTGGGGAGAGACCCAGTACTTC; cdr3_aa: CAWSWGETQYF
d_call: TRBD2; clone_size: many; j_call: TRBJ2-1; v_call: TRBV12-3/TRBV12-4; cdr3_nt: TGTGCCAGCAGCCGCGGCTCGGGACTAGCGGGAGCCAATGAGCAGTTCTTC; cdr3_aa: CASSRGSGLAGANEQFF
d_call: -; clone_size: many; j_call: TRBJ2-2; v_call: TRBV25-1; cdr3_nt: TGTGCCAGCAGGCCGACGGACGACAAACTGAACACCGGGGAGCTGTTTTTT; cdr3_aa: CASRPTDDKLNTGELFF
d_call: -; clone_size: many; j_call: TRBJ2-6; v_call: TRBV7-2; cdr3_nt: TGTGCCAGCAGCTTAGGAGGGGCTGGGGCCAACGTCCTGACTTTC; cdr3_aa: CASSLGGAGANVLTF
d_call: -; clone_size: many; j_call: TRBJ1-5; v_call: TRBV11-2; cdr3_nt: TGTGCCAGCAGCTTATTTCGGGCAGGGCGATATAGCAATCAGCCCCAGCATTTT; cdr3_aa: CASSLFRAGRYSNQPQHF
d_call: TRBD2; clone_size: -; j_call: TRBJ2-1; v_call: TRBV18; cdr3_nt: TGTGCCAGCTCACCAAGCGAAAGCGGGAGTCTCAATGAGCAGTTCTTC; cdr3_aa: CASSPSESGSLNEQFF
d_call: TRBD2; clone_size: many; j_call: TRBJ2-3; v_call: TRBV7-2; cdr3_nt: TGTGCCAGCAGCTTTGCGGGAGGGCCCACAGATACGCAGTATTTT; cdr3_aa: CASSFAGGPTDTQYF
d_call: -; clone_size: many; j_call: TRBJ2-5; v_call: TRBV27; cdr3_nt: TGTGCCAGCAGTCCCCCCGGTGTGGAGACCCAGTACTTC; cdr3_aa: CASSPPGVETQYF
d_call: -; clone_size: many; j_call: TRBJ1-1; v_call: TRBV18; cdr3_nt: TGTGCCAGCTCACCCCAAAGATCTGAAGCTTTCTTT; cdr3_aa: CASSPQRSEAFF